This is a list of T cell receptor beta chains from one sample in a study of T-cell memory formation after mild COVID-19. TCRdb reprocessed the 5' RACE reads via MiXCR and lists one record per CDR3 protein. The table has about 350,000 distinct CDR3 sequences, roughly 15% seen once. The sequenced sample consisted of PBMCs or a T cell subset sorted from them (not recorded which). These receptors originate from a man in his late teens or twenties who had mild COVID-19 (a few samples of this study predate the infection). Cell type and time point are not known. Both conserved end residues are part of each CDR3. The D gene is left open where the match is weak. Rows may omit the clone size; those that give it use once, few, many or a size class.

>.|15|.|TRBV7-6|TRBJ2-1
TGTGCCAGCAGCCTCTCCAGGGGTGTGTACAATGAGCAGTTCTTC
CASSLSRGVYNEQFF
>.|15|TRBD1|TRBV27|TRBJ2-7
TGTGCCAGCAGCCCCGCCCCGGACAGGGCGGAAGAGCAGTACTTC
CASSPAPDRAEEQYF
>.|15|.|TRBV9|TRBJ1-1
TGTGCCAGCAGCGTAGATGGGTCCCTGAACACTGAAGCTTTCTTT
CASSVDGSLNTEAFF
>few|17|TRBD2|TRBV7-9|TRBJ2-1
TGTGCCAGCAGCTTAGCCTACCGGGGGGTCTCCTACAATGAGCAGTTCTTC
CASSLAYRGVSYNEQFF
>.|15|.|TRBV7-2|TRBJ2-5
TGTGCCAGCAGCTCCTTTTCTAGCGTACAAGAGACCCAGTACTTC
CASSSFSSVQETQYF
>few|16|TRBD2|TRBV7-2|TRBJ2-1
TGTGCCAGCAGCTATGCCGGGACTAGCCCATCTCCTGAGCAGTTCTTC
CASSYAGTSPSPEQFF
>many|14|.|TRBV6-5|TRBJ1-1
TGTGCCAGCACCCGGGGAGGGACGAACACTGAAGCTTTCTTT
CASTRGGTNTEAFF
>few|15|TRBD2|TRBV5-1|TRBJ2-2
TGCGCCAGCAGCTCCTCTAGCGGGGCCACCGGGGAGCTGTTTTTT
CASSSSSGATGELFF
>once|12|TRBD2|TRBV14|TRBJ2-7
TGTGCCAGCAGCCAAACTAGCGACGAGCAGTACTTC
CASSQTSDEQYF
>.|15|.|TRBV5-1|TRBJ1-5
TGCGCCAGCAGCTTGGGGATCAATAGCAATCAGCCCCAGCATTTT
CASSLGINSNQPQHF
>few|15|.|TRBV7-2|TRBJ2-6
TGTGCCAGCAGCTTAGAGGTCTCTGGGGCCAACGTCCTGACTTTC
CASSLEVSGANVLTF
>few|13|TRBD1|TRBV12-3/TRBV12-4|TRBJ1-6
TGTGCCAGCAGGCTACAGGGGGCTTCACCCCTCCACTTT
CASRLQGASPLHF
>few|14|.|TRBV29-1|TRBJ2-5
TGCAGCGTTGTTCCGCGCGTCGGTTCGGAGACCCAGTACTTC
CSVVPRVGSETQYF
>.|15|.|TRBV5-6|TRBJ2-1
TGTGCCAGCAGCCCCGAAGGGGGATGGATCGATGAGCAGTTCTTC
CASSPEGGWIDEQFF
>.|13|.|TRBV29-1|TRBJ1-3
TGCAGCGTTGAACGAACGACTGGAAACACCATATATTTT
CSVERTTGNTIYF
>.|17|.|TRBV5-4|TRBJ2-3
TGTGCCAGCAGCTCCCCCTTGAGGGACGAACCCCCAGATACGCAGTATTTT
CASSSPLRDEPPDTQYF
>few|16|TRBD1|TRBV4-2|TRBJ2-7
TGTGCCAGCAGCCAAGATACGACCCAGGGGGCGAGGGAGCAGTACTTC
CASSQDTTQGAREQYF
>.|14|.|TRBV7-2|TRBJ2-5
TGTGCCAGCAGCTCGGGGGGCGGGAGAGAGACCCAGTACTTC
CASSSGGGRETQYF
>.|16|TRBD1|TRBV12-3/TRBV12-4|TRBJ2-7
TGTGCCAGCAGCGCGCCCCCGACAGGGGCCCCATACGAGCAGTACTTC
CASSAPPTGAPYEQYF
>few|13|.|TRBV5-1|TRBJ2-1
TGCGCAACCAGACCGGGACCGAACAATGAGCAGTTCTTC
CATRPGPNNEQFF
>many|18|.|TRBV7-6|TRBJ1-4
TGTGCCAGCAGCTCCGTCCCAGCCGGGATCCAAACTAATGAAAAACTGTTTTTT
CASSSVPAGIQTNEKLFF
>many|13|.|TRBV7-6|TRBJ2-1
TGTGCCAGCAGCGACCGGGGTTTCAATGAGCAGTTCTTC
CASSDRGFNEQFF
>few|11|.|TRBV29-1|TRBJ2-7
TGCAGCGTTGAGGTAGCCTACGAGCAGTACTTC
CSVEVAYEQYF
>few|16|.|TRBV7-2|TRBJ1-1
TGTGCCAGCAGCCTCACCCAGGGGCAGCGGAACACTGAAGCTTTCTTT
CASSLTQGQRNTEAFF
>few|13|.|TRBV5-1|TRBJ1-1
TGCGCCAGCAGCTCGTACGGGAACACTGAAGCTTTCTTT
CASSSYGNTEAFF
>.|15|TRBD1|TRBV5-1|TRBJ1-2
TGCGCCAGCAGTGAACCCGGGACAGGTCCGTATGGCTACACCTTC
CASSEPGTGPYGYTF
>.|15|TRBD1|TRBV2|TRBJ2-2
TGTGCCAGCAGACGGGACAGGCCCCAGGCCGGGGAGCTGTTTTTT
CASRRDRPQAGELFF
>.|13|.|TRBV18|TRBJ2-5
TGTGCCAGCTCAACGGACGGGAGAGAGACCCAGTACTTC
CASSTDGRETQYF
>many|16|.|TRBV10-3|TRBJ2-1
TGTGCCATCAGTGATGTGTCCGGGAAGGTGGGGAATGAGCAGTTCTTC
CAISDVSGKVGNEQFF
>.|13|.|TRBV7-3|TRBJ2-1
TGTGCCAGCAGCAAGACAGCGAGTAATGAGCAGTTCTTC
CASSKTASNEQFF
>few|14|.|TRBV28|TRBJ2-2
TGTGCCAGCAGACTAGACGGGAACACCGGGGAGCTGTTTTTT
CASRLDGNTGELFF
>few|11|.|TRBV7-8|TRBJ2-5
TGCCCAGCTCGGCTTCAAGAGACCCAGTACTTC
CPARLQETQYF
>many|15|.|TRBV7-8|TRBJ2-7
TGTGCCAGCAGCTCCTATCAGGGGATCTCCTACGAGCAGTACTTC
CASSSYQGISYEQYF
>.|13|.|TRBV5-1|TRBJ2-3
TGCGCCAGCAGCACTCCGAGGGGAGATACGCAGTATTTT
CASSTPRGDTQYF
>.|12|TRBD1|TRBV2|TRBJ1-2
TGTGCCAGCAGTCCTGGGGATCGGACAGGCTCTTTC
CASSPGDRTGSF
>.|17|TRBD1|TRBV7-2|TRBJ1-5
TGTGCCAGCAGTCCCACACGGACAGGGGGCGGCAATCAGCCCCAGCATTTT
CASSPTRTGGGNQPQHF
>.|17|.|TRBV27|TRBJ1-1
TGTGCCAGCAGTCGTGTGGGGGGCCGGGGGGTGAACACTGAAGCTTTCTTT
CASSRVGGRGVNTEAFF
>.|14|.|TRBV20-1|TRBJ2-4
TGCAGTGCTAGAGATTCCCTAGCCAAAAACATTCAGTACTTC
CSARDSLAKNIQYF
>.|12|.|TRBV29-1|TRBJ1-2
TGCAGCGTTGACCCCGGGGACTATGGCTACACCTTC
CSVDPGDYGYTF
>few|16|.|TRBV5-1|TRBJ2-5
TGCGCCAGCAGCTTGCCCGTCGGTACCGCCCAAGAGACCCAGTACTTC
CASSLPVGTAQETQYF
>.|14|.|TRBV28|TRBJ1-3
TGTGCCAGCAGTTTTTCAGGAGTCCGAAACACCATATATTTT
CASSFSGVRNTIYF
>few|16|TRBD1|TRBV9|TRBJ2-2
TGTGCCAGCAGCTCGGCCGGGACAGGCGTCACCGGGGAGCTGTTTTTT
CASSSAGTGVTGELFF
>.|17|TRBD2|TRBV28|TRBJ2-3
TGTGCCAGCAGCCCGGGGACTAGCGGGGGGATCACAGATACGCAGTATTTT
CASSPGTSGGITDTQYF
>few|15|TRBD1|TRBV5-1|TRBJ2-3
TGCGCCAGCAGCGTCGGACAGGGGGGCACAGATACGCAGTATTTT
CASSVGQGGTDTQYF
>few|14|TRBD2|TRBV3-1|TRBJ2-5
TGTGCCAGCAGCCTGACTAGCTTGGGGGAGACCCAGTACTTC
CASSLTSLGETQYF
>few|16|.|TRBV11-1|TRBJ2-1
TGTGCCAGCAGCTCCCTGGAAGTGATAGACCGCAATGAGCAGTTCTTC
CASSSLEVIDRNEQFF
>once|13|TRBD1|TRBV12-3/TRBV12-4|TRBJ1-2
TGTGCCAGCAGTCCGACAGGGAAATATGGCTACACCTTC
CASSPTGKYGYTF
>.|13|.|TRBV7-3|TRBJ2-1
TGTGCCAGCAGCTCCCCGGGACTCCCTCAGCGGTTCTTC
CASSSPGLPQRFF
>few|13|.|TRBV29-1|TRBJ2-1
TGCAGCGTTTCTCCTAACAGGGACGGTGAGCAGTTCTTC
CSVSPNRDGEQFF